This entry is about one T cell receptor beta chain. V gave up 1 base and J gave up 6 bases, with 16 bases separating them. Per germline, CDR1 MGHRA and CDR2 YSYEKL. The length of the CDR3 is 15 residues. The data were taken from a study of shared clonotypes between healthy human individuals. Generated by immunoSEQ multiplex PCR, the TCRdb table keeps only in-frame clones and is missing some. Of fewer than 600,000 clones detected, 70% to 80% appear once; the ten largest clones hold around 11%. This chain uses TRBV4-1 with TRBJ2-7; D is tentatively TRBD1 or TRBD2 (5 bases each). Input material: PBMCs. This receptor was obtained from a woman aged 35 to 49 in good health. Some clones in this sample may be carry-over from other donors' samples. DNA for the CDR3: TGCGCCAGCAGCCAAGGGGCCAGCGAGGGGCTCGAGCAGTACTTC. The encoded protein is CASSQGASEGLEQYF.